This T cell receptor (beta chain) stems from a study of quantifying T cell responses using KT2 cells. Study in general: TCR alpha and beta constant-region primers primed reverse transcription of RNA.

This clonotype was recorded at least ten times. Germline V CDR1 and CDR2: KGHSH, LQKENI. V lost 4 bases and J lost 4; bases outside the gene matches: 3. The CDR3 covers 14 residues. The sample is PBMC spiked with counted cells of clone KT2. KT2 cells were mixed with fixed PBMC numbers at varying ratios. The cDNA 3' end received a ligated oligonucleotide with a UMI. The first PCR ran 4 to 5 cycles with an equimolar RC1.1 and RC1.2 beta primer mix. MiXCR, run by TCRdb on the UMI-ligation and nested PCR reads, gives a single entry per CDR3 protein. The table lists under 35,000 distinct CDR3 sequences, approximately 7% of them singletons.

V gene TRBV18 combines with J gene TRBJ1-4, with 7 bases fitting TRBD1. The TCR originated in a human donor. The sample was PBMCs spiked with cells of the T cell clone KT2. CDR3: CASSHGQDNEKLFF. For the CDR3, the DNA is TGTGCCAGCTCACATGGACAGGATAATGAAAAACTGTTTTTT. The complete variable domain, with remaining parts taken from reference TRBV18 and TRBJ1-4, reads NAGVMQNPRHLVRRRGQEARLRCSPMKGHSHVYWYRQLPEEGLKFMVYLQKENIIDESGMPKERFSAEFPKEGPSILRIQQVVRGDSAAYFCASSHGQDNEKLFFGSGTQLSVL.